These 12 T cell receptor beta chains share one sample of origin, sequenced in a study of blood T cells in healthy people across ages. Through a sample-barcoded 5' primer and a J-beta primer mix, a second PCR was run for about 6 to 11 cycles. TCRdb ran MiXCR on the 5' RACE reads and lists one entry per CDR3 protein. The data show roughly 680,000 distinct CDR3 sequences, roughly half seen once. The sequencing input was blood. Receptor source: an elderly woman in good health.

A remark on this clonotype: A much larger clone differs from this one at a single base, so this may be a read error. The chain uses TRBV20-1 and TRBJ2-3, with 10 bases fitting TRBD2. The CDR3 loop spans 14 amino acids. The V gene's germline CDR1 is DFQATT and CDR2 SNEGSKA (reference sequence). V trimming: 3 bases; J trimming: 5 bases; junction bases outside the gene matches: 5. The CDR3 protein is CSASPSGSVDTQYF. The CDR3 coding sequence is TGCAGTGCTAGTCCTAGCGGGAGTGTAGATACGCAGTATTTT.

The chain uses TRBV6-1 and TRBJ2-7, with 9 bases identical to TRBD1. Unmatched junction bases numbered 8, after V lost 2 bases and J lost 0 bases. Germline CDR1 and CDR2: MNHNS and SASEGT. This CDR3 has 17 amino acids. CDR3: CASSERGDRDYSYEQYF. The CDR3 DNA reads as TGTGCCAGCAGTGAACGAGGGGACAGGGACTACTCCTACGAGCAGTACTTC.

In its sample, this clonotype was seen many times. CDR3 loop: CSVLFNRQGGYEQYF. The CDR3 DNA sequence: TGCAGCGTACTCTTCAATCGACAGGGGGGTTACGAGCAGTACTTC. The rearrangement uses TRBV29-1 and TRBJ2-7; 9 bases match TRBD1. There are 15 residues in the CDR3. The germline V gene has CDR1 SQVTM and CDR2 ANQGSEA. The V and J ends lost 6 bases and 4 bases, in that order; junction bases with no gene match: 13.

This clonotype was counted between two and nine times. The CDR3 region has the DNA TGTGCCAGCAGCCTAGGGGTCATGAACACTGAAGCTTTCTTT. It specifies CASSLGVMNTEAFF. V is TRBV3-1 and J is TRBJ1-1; D is possibly TRBD1 (5 bases). This CDR3 has 14 amino acids. V was trimmed by 4 bases and J by 0 bases, leaving 9 bases between them. Germline CDR1 LGHDT, CDR2 YNNKEL (reference sequence).

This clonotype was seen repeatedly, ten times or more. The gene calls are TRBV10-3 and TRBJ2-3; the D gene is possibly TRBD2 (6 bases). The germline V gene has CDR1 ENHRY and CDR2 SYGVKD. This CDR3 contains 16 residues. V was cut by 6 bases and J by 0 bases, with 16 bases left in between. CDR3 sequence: CAISGTLAASTDTQYF. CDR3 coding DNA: TGTGCCATCAGCGGAACTTTAGCGGCTAGCACAGATACGCAGTATTTT.

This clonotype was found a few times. CDR3: CSASSISGANVLTF. The CDR3 DNA sequence: TGCAGTGCTAGTTCCATCTCTGGGGCCAACGTCCTGACTTTC. V gene TRBV20-1 combines with J gene TRBJ2-6; D remains ambiguous. The CDR3 is 14 residues long. V was clipped by 3 bases and J by 0 bases, with 6 bases between them. The germline V gene has CDR1 DFQATT and CDR2 SNEGSKA (reference sequence).

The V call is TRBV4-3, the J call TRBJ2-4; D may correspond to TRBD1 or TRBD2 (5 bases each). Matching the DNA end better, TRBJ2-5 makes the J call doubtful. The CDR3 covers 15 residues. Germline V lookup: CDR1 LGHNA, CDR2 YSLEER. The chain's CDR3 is CASSQAETAEGTQYF. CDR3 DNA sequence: TGCGCCAGCAGCCAAGCTGAGACAGCTGAGGGGACCCAGTACTTC.

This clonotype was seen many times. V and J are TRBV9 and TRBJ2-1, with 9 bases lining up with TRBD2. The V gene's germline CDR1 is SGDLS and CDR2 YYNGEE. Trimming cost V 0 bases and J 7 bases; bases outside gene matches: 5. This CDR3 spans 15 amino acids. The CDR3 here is CASSVASGATNEQFF. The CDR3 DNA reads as TGTGCCAGCAGCGTAGCTAGCGGGGCGACTAATGAGCAGTTCTTC.

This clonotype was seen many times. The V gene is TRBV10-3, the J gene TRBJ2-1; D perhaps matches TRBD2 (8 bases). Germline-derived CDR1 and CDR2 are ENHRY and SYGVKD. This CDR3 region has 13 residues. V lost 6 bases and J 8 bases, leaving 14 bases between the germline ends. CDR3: CAIRRGREDEQFF. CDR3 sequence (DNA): TGTGCCATCAGGAGGGGGCGGGAGGATGAGCAGTTCTTC.

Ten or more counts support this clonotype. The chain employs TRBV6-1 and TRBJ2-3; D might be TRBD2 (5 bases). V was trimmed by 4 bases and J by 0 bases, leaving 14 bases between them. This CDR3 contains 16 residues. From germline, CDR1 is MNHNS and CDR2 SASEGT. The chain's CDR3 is CASSGPRGFSTDTQYF. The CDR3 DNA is TGTGCCAGCAGTGGCCCCCGGGGTTTCAGCACAGATACGCAGTATTTT.

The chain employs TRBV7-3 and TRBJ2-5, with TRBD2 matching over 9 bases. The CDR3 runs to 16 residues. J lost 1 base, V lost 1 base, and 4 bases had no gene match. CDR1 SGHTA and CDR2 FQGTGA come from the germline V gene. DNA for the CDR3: TGTGCCAGCAGCTTAAACGGACTAGCGTTCCAAGAGACCCAGTACTTC. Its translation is CASSLNGLAFQETQYF. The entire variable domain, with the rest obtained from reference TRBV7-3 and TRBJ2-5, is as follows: GAGVSQTPSNKVTEKGKYVELRCDPISGHTALYWYRQSLGQGPEFLIYFQGTGAADDSGLPNDRFFAVRPEGSVSTLKIQRTERGDSAVYLCASSLNGLAFQETQYFGPGTRLLVL.

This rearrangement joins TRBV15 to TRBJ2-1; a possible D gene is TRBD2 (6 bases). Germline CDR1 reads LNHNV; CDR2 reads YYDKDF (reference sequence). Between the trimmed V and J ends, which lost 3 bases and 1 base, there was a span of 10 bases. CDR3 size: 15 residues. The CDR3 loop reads CATSRARGSYNEQFF. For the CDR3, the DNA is TGTGCCACCAGCAGGGCCCGGGGGTCCTACAATGAGCAGTTCTTC.